This T cell receptor (beta chain) was found in a study of cytomegalovirus exposure and HLA in healthy donors. Across the whole study: About 83 million unique TCRs from HLA-typed donors made up an early data release. Study-wide results and caveats: While the bulk of TCR sequences proved rare, some public TCRs turned up in many donors. Across HLA loci, a later analysis found differing TCR association rates, with DRB1 most and HLA-C fewest.

This clone was detected a few times. The antigen is not known. Primers included in the PCR were 60 Vbeta and 13 Jbeta primers. Repertoires were generated with immunoSEQ multiplex PCR, while TCRdb's copy carries only in-frame clones and drops some. Of about 150,000 clones in the sample, around 10% were seen once. This CDR3 is 15 amino acids long. With V trimmed by 3 bases and J by 1 base, 3 bases remained unmatched. Germline V lookup: CDR1 MNHEY, CDR2 SMNVEV (reference sequence). The rearrangement joins TRBV27 to TRBJ1-1, with TRBD1 matching over 9 bases. The TCR originated in a male donor in good health and CMV-seronegative. Sequenced input: PBMCs. CDR3 region: CASSLGTGTNTEAFF. CDR3 DNA sequence: TGTGCCAGCAGTTTGGGGACAGGGACGAACACTGAAGCTTTCTTT.